A selection of T cell receptor beta chains follows, all from one sample in a study of cytotoxic CD8 clonotypes in ibrutinib-treated CLL. TCRdb's copy holds only in-frame clones and misses some; the assay was immunoSEQ multiplex PCR. Among about 57,000 clones listed, 50% to 70% were seen once. Specimen: PBMCs, collected after 24 months of ibrutinib treatment. The receptors here all came from a human donor with chronic lymphocytic leukemia. Each CDR3 is given with its conserved first and last residue. The D gene is left open where the match is weak. Expanded clones get a size class; other rows say once, few or many, or leave the size out.

clone_size j_call cdr3_length d_call v_call cdr3_nt cdr3_aa
once TRBJ2-1 15 NA TRBV10-3 TGTGCCATCAGTGACCCAGCGACCAAAGACTATGAGCAGTTCTTC CAISDPATKDYEQFF
NA TRBJ2-2 14 NA TRBV6-4 TGTGCCAGCAGTAAAGACCGGAACACCGGGGAGCTGTTTTTT CASSKDRNTGELFF
NA TRBJ2-1 14 NA TRBV27 TGTGCCAGCAGGAGGCTTCCCACCTACAATGAGCAGTTCTTC CASRRLPTYNEQFF
NA TRBJ2-1 15 TRBD1 TRBV18 TGTGCCAGCTCACCAGGGACAGGGGCCTACAATGAGCAGTTCTTC CASSPGTGAYNEQFF
few TRBJ2-3 13 NA TRBV19 TGTGCCAGTAGTATCCCCCCCAGGGATACGCAGTATTTT CASSIPPRDTQYF
many TRBJ2-7 12 NA TRBV5-6 TGTGCCAGCAGCTGGGACGGCTACGAGCAGTACTTC CASSWDGYEQYF
few TRBJ1-4 17 NA TRBV28 TGTGCCAGCAGTTTTCAGGTTCGATGGACAACTAATGAAAAACTGTTTTTT CASSFQVRWTTNEKLFF
NA TRBJ2-2 16 TRBD1 TRBV15 TGTGCCACCAGCTTACCAGGACAGGGAATGGCCGGGGAGCTGTTTTTT CATSLPGQGMAGELFF
NA TRBJ2-3 13 NA TRBV5-1 TGCGCCAGCAGCCCGTCTGGAACAGATACGCAGTATTTT CASSPSGTDTQYF
few TRBJ2-2 19 TRBD2 TRBV19 TGTGCCAGTAGTATCTCGGGACAGAGACTAGCGGGAGTAAGAAGGGAGCTGTTTTTT CASSISGQRLAGVRRELFF
NA TRBJ2-7 15 NA TRBV7-9 TGTGCCAGCAGCTTAGTGGGGGTTCGAGGTGGCGGGCAGTACTTC CASSLVGVRGGGQYF
NA TRBJ2-2 16 TRBD2 TRBV10-3 TGTGCCATCAGTGAAGGACTAGCGGCGAGGGCCGGGGAGCTGTTTTTT CAISEGLAARAGELFF
NA TRBJ2-1 12 TRBD2 TRBV5-6 TGTGCCAGCAGCTTGCGTGCGGGGGGGCAGTTCTTC CASSLRAGGQFF
few TRBJ2-1 13 TRBD2 TRBV2 TGTGCCAGTTCTAGCGGGAACTACAATGAGCAGTTCTTC CASSSGNYNEQFF
few TRBJ2-3 15 TRBD2 TRBV7-9 TGTGCCAGCGTGAGGGTAGCGGGAGGGCCGAATACGCAGTATTTT CASVRVAGGPNTQYF
NA TRBJ1-5 15 TRBD1 TRBV6-6 TGTGCCAGCAGTGGACAGGGGGCGGGAAATCAGCCCCAGCATTTT CASSGQGAGNQPQHF
few TRBJ1-2 13 TRBD1 TRBV4-2 TGTGCCAGCAGCCTCGGACAGGGGAATGGCTACACCTTC CASSLGQGNGYTF
NA TRBJ2-3 16 TRBD2 TRBV5-1 TGCGCCAGCAGCTTGGCTGGGCGGGGGGCGACAGATACGCAGTATTTT CASSLAGRGATDTQYF
NA TRBJ2-7 16 TRBD2 TRBV7-2 TGTGCCAGCAGCTTATACGGACTAGCGGGCTCCTACGAGCAGTACTTC CASSLYGLAGSYEQYF
many TRBJ2-1 18 NA TRBV19 TGTGCCAGTAGTAAAGTATCATCCGGGACGGGAACATCCAATGAGCAGTTCTTC CASSKVSSGTGTSNEQFF
few TRBJ1-3 14 NA TRBV18 TGTGCCAGCTCACCACAGGGGACTGGAAACACCATATATTTT CASSPQGTGNTIYF
NA TRBJ1-2 14 NA TRBV6-5 TGTGCCAGCAGTTCCGGGACCGGGGCACTTGGCTACACCTTC CASSSGTGALGYTF
NA TRBJ2-7 12 NA TRBV5-6 TGTGCCAGCAGCGTGACTAGATTCGAGCAGTACTTC CASSVTRFEQYF